This entry concerns a single TCR beta chain. As yet, its antigen is unknown. This record belongs to a study of post-analysis software for immune sequencing data. Looking at the study overall: Several disease courses (relapsing-remitting, secondary progressive and progressive-relapsing) of multiple sclerosis were included.

Researchers reported that TCR beta cDNA libraries carried unique molecular identifiers. TCRdb used MiXCR to reprocess the PCR reads, holding one entry per CDR3 protein. The sample lists roughly 800,000 distinct CDR3 sequences, 40% to 55% seen once, with roughly 4.4% in the top ten. Germline CDR1 reads DFQATT; CDR2 reads SNEGSKA (reference sequence). J was trimmed by 1 base and V by 6 bases; bases with no gene match: 6. There are 15 residues in the CDR3. Study-wide points: TRBV5-6, TRBV5-1 and TRBV20-1 belonged to a set of a few TRBV segments that were more frequent in patients than controls.

This clonotype was sampled from a girl aged 10 to 17 with multiple sclerosis. Sequenced material: blood. The chain joins TRBV20-1 to TRBJ2-2, with TRBD2 matching over 9 bases. The CDR3 nucleotides read TGCAGTGCCTATAGCGGGGGCTTGAACACCGGGGAGCTGTTTTTT. Its protein product is CSAYSGGLNTGELFF.